This TCR beta chain was observed in a study of shared clonotypes between healthy human individuals. The CDR3 sequence is 15 residues long. Per germline, CDR1 MNHEY and CDR2 SMNVEV (reference sequence). V lost 6 bases and J lost 0; bases outside the gene matches: 8. As handled by the study authors: Filtering of immunoSEQ junctional sequences could not match full-length read filtering. The repertoire was sequenced with immunoSEQ multiplex PCR; TCRdb's copy has only in-frame clones and lacks some. D and trimming come from the DNA, and the V and J calls and clone size come from that table. The sample yields fewer than 600,000 clones, about 74% seen once. Study-level results: What limited the represented genetic and exposure-history diversity was the small number of donors.

This clone came up once. No antigen is known for it. The chain links TRBV27 to TRBJ2-7, with TRBD2 identical over 7 bases. The sequence was collected from a middle-aged woman in good health. Some clones in this sample may be carry-over from other donors' samples. Sequenced input: PBMCs. The CDR3 coding sequence is TGTGCCAGCAGACCGCAGCGGGGCAACTCCTACGAGCAGTACTTC. This gives the protein CASRPQRGNSYEQYF.